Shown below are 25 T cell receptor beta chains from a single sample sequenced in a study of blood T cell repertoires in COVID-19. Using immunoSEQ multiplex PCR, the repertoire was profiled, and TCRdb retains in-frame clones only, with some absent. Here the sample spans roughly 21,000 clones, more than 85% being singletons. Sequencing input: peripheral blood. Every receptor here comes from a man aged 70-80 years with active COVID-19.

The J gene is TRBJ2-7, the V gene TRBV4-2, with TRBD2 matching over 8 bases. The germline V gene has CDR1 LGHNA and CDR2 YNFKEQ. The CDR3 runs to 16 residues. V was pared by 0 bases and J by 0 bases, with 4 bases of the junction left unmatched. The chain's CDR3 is CASSQEGGGSSYEQYF. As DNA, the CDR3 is TGTGCCAGCAGCCAAGAAGGCGGGGGGAGCTCCTACGAGCAGTACTTC.

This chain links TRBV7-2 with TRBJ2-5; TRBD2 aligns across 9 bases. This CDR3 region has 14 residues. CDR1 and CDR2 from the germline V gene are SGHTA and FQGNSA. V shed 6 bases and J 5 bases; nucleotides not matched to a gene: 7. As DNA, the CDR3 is TGTGCCAGCAGGGGGGGACTAGCAGTGGAGACCCAGTACTTC. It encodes CASRGGLAVETQYF.

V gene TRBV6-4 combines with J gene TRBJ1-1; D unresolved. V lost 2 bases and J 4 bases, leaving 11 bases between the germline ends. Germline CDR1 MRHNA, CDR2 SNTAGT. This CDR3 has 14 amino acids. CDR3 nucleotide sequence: TGTGCCAGCAGTGACAGCCCTGAGGGCACTGAAGCTTTCTTT. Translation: CASSDSPEGTEAFF.

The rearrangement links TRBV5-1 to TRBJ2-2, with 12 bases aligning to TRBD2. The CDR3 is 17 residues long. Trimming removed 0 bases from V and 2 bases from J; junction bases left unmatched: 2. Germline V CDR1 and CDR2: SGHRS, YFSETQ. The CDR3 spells CASSLELAGGNTGELFF. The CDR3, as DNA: TGCGCCAGCAGCTTGGAACTAGCGGGAGGAAACACCGGGGAGCTGTTTTTT.

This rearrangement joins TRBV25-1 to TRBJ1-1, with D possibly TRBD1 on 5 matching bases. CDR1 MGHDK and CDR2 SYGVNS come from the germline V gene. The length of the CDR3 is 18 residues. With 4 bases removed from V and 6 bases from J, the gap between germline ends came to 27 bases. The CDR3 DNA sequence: TGTGCCAGCAGTGCTAACAGGCTGGGGAGGAGGACGGGCCCTGAAGCTTTCTTT. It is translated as CASSANRLGRRTGPEAFF.

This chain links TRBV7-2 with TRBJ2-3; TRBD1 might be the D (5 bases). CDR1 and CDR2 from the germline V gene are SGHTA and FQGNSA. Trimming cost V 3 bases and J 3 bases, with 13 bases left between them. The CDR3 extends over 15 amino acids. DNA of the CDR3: TGTGCCAGCAGCTTCCAGGGCAGCAGAACAGATACGCAGTATTTT. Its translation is CASSFQGSRTDTQYF.

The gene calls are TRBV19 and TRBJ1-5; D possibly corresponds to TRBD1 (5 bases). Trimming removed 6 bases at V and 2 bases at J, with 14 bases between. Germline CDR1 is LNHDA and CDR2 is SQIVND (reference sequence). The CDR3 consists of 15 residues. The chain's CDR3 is CASSDWGGGNQPQHF. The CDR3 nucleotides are TGTGCCAGTAGCGATTGGGGAGGGGGCAATCAGCCCCAGCATTTT. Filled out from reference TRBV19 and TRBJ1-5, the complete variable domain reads DGGITQSPKYLFRKEGQNVTLSCEQNLNHDAMYWYRQDPGQGLRLIYYSQIVNDFQKGDIAEGYSVSREKKESFPLTVTSAQKNPTAFYLCASSDWGGGNQPQHFGDGTRLSIL.

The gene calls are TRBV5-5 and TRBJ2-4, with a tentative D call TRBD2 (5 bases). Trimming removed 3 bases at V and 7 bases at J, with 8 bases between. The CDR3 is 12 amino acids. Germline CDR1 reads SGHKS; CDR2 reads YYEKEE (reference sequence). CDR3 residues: CASSSSGNIQYF. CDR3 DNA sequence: TGTGCCAGCAGCTCATCGGGGAACATTCAGTACTTC.

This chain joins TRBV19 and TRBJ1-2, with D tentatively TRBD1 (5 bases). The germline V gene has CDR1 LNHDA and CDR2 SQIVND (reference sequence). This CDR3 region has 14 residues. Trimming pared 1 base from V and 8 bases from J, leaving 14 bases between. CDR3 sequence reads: CASSIGGDSRGYTF. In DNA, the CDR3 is TGTGCCAGTAGTATAGGGGGCGACAGTCGGGGCTACACCTTC.

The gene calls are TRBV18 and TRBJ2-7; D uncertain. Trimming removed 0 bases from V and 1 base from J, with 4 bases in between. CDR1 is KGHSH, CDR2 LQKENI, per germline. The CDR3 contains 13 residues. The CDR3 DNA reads TGTGCCAGCTCACCACCCCTGTCCTACGAGCAGTACTTC. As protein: CASSPPLSYEQYF.

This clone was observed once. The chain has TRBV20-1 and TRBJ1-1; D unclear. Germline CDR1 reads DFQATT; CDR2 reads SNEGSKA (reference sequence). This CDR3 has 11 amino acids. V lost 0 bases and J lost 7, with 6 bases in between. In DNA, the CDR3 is TGCAGTGCTAGAGATGAGGGTGAAGCTTTCTTT. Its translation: CSARDEGEAFF.

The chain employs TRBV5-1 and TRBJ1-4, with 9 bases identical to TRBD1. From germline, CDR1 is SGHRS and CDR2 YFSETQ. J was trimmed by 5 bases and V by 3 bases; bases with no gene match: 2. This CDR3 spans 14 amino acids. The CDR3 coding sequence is TGCGCCAGCAGCTCCGACAGGGGGAATGAAAAACTGTTTTTT. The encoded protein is CASSSDRGNEKLFF.

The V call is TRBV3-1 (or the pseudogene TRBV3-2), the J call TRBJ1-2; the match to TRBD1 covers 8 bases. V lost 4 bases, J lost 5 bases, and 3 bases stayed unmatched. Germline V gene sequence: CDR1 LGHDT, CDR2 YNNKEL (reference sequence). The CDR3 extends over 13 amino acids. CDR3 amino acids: CASSPRQGYGYTF. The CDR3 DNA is TGTGCCAGCAGCCCCCGACAGGGGTATGGCTACACCTTC.

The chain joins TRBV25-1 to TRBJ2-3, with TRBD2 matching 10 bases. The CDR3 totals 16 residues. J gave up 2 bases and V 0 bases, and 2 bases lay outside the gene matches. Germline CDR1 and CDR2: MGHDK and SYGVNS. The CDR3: CASSEYTSGVTDTQYF. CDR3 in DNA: TGTGCCAGCAGTGAATATACTAGCGGGGTCACAGATACGCAGTATTTT.

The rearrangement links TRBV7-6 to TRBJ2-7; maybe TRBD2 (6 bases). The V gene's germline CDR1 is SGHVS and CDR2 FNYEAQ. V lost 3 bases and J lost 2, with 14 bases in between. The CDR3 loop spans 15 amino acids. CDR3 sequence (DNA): TGTGCCAGCAGCTTGGGGGAGGCACCGACCTACGAGCAGTACTTC. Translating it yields CASSLGEAPTYEQYF.

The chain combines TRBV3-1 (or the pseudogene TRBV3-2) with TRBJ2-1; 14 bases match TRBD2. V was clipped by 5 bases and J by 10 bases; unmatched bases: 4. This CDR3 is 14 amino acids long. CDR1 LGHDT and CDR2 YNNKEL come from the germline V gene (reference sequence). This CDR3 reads CASSLGLAGDEQFF. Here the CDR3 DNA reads TGTGCCAGCAGCTTGGGACTAGCGGGAGACGAGCAGTTCTTC.

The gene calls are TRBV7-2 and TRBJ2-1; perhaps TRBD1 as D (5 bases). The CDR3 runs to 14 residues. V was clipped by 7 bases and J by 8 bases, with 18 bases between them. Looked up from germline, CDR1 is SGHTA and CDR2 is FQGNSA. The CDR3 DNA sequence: TGTGCCAGCACCCAACAAACAGGCCCTCATGAGCAGTTCTTC. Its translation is CASTQQTGPHEQFF.

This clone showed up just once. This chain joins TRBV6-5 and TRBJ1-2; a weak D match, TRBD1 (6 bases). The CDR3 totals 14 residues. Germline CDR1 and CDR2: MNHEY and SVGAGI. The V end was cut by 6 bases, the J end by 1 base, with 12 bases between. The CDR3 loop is CASSPQGLNYGYTF. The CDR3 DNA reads TGTGCCAGCAGCCCACAGGGCCTTAACTATGGCTACACCTTC.

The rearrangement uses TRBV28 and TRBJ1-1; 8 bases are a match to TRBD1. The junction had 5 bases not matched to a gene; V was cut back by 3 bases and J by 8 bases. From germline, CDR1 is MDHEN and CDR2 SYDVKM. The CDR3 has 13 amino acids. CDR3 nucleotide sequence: TGTGCCAGCAGTTTCGGACAGGGTCTCGAAGCTTTCTTT. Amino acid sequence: CASSFGQGLEAFF. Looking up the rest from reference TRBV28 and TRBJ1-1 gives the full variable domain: DVKVTQSSRYLVKRTGEKVFLECVQDMDHENMFWYRQDPGLGLRLIYFSYDVKMKEKGDIPEGYSVSREKKERFSLILESASTNQTSMYLCASSFGQGLEAFFGQGTRLTVV.

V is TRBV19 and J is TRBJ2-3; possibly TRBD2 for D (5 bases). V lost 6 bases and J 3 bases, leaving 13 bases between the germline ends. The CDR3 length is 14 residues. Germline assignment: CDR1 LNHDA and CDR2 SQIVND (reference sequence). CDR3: CASSPLGRTDTQYF. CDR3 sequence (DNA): TGTGCCAGTAGCCCACTAGGTCGGACAGATACGCAGTATTTT.

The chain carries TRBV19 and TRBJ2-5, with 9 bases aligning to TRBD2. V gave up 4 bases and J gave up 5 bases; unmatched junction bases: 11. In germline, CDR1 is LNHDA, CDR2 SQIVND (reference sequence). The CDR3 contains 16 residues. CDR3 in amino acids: CASSTPSGVSGETQYF. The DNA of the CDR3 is TGTGCCAGTAGTACCCCTAGCGGGGTCTCCGGGGAGACCCAGTACTTC.

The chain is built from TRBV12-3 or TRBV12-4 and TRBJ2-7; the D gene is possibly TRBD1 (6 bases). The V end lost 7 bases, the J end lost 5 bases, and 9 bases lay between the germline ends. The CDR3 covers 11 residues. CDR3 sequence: CASKNRDEQYF. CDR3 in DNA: TGTGCCAGCAAAAACAGGGACGAGCAGTACTTC.

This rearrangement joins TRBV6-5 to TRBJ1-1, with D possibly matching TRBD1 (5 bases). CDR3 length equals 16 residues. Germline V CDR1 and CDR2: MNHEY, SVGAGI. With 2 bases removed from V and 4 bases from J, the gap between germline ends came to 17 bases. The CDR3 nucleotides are TGTGCCAGCAGTTACCCAGGCGGAGCGGGACTCACTGAAGCTTTCTTT. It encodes CASSYPGGAGLTEAFF.

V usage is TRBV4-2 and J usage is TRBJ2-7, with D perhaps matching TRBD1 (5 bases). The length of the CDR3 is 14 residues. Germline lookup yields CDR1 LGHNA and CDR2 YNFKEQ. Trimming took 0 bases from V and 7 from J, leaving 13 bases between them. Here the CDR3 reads CASSQDLGPLEQYF. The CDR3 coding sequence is TGTGCCAGCAGCCAAGATTTGGGGCCTCTGGAGCAGTACTTC.

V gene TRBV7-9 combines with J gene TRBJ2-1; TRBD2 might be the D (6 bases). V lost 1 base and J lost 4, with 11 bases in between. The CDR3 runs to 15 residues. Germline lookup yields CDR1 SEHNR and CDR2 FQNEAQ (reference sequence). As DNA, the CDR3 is TGTGCCAGCAGCTTAGGGCGGGGCATATACAATGAGCAGTTCTTC. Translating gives CASSLGRGIYNEQFF.